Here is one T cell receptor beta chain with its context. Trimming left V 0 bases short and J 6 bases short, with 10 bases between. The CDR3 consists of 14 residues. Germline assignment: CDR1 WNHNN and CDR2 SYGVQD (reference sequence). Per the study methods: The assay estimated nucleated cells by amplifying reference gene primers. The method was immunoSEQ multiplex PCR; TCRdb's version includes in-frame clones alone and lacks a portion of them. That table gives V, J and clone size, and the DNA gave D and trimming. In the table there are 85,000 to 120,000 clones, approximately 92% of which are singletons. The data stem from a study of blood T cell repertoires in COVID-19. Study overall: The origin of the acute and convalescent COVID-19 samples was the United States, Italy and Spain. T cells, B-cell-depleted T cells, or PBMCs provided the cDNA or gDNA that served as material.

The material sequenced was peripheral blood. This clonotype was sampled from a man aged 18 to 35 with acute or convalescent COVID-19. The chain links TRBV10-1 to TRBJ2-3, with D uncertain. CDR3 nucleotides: TGCGCCAGCAGTGAGTCCCGCAGGCAGGATACGCAGTATTTT. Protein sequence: CASSESRRQDTQYF.